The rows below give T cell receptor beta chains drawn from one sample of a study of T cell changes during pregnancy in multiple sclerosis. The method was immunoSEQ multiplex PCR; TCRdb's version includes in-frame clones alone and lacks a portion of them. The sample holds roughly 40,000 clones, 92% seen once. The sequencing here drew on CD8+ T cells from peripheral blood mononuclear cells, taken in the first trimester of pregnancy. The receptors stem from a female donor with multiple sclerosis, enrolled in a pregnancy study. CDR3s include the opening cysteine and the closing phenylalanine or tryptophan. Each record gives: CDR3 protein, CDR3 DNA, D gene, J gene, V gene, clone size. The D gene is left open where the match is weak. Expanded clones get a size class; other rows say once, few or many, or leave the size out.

CDR3: CASSVSGTSGLETQYF; DNA: TGTGCCAGCAGCGTCTCAGGGACTAGCGGGTTAGAGACCCAGTACTTC; D: TRBD2; J: TRBJ2-5; V: TRBV9; size: NA
CDR3: CASSLTRQAQPQHF; DNA: TGTGCCAGCAGCCTAACCCGGCAGGCGCAGCCCCAGCATTTT; D: NA; J: TRBJ1-5; V: TRBV27; size: once
CDR3: CASSGGGAGDTQYF; DNA: TGTGCCAGCAGTGGCGGGGGGGCCGGAGATACGCAGTATTTT; D: TRBD2; J: TRBJ2-3; V: TRBV5-4; size: NA
CDR3: CASSDSEIQVNNGYTF; DNA: TGTGCCAGCAGTGACTCCGAAATACAGGTTAATAATGGCTACACCTTC; D: NA; J: TRBJ1-2; V: TRBV2; size: NA
CDR3: CASRSTGTGGRTGELFF; DNA: TGTGCCAGCAGATCAACCGGGACAGGGGGCCGGACCGGGGAGCTGTTTTTT; D: TRBD1; J: TRBJ2-2; V: TRBV14; size: NA
CDR3: CASKGGTGDINEQFF; DNA: TGTGCCAGTAAGGGGGGGACAGGGGATATCAATGAGCAGTTCTTC; D: TRBD1; J: TRBJ2-1; V: TRBV19; size: NA
CDR3: CASSGGSEAFF; DNA: TGTGCCAGCAGTGGCGGCAGTGAAGCTTTCTTT; D: NA; J: TRBJ1-1; V: TRBV6-1; size: NA
CDR3: CASSITTGFGNTIYF; DNA: TGTGCCAGTAGTATAACGACAGGTTTTGGAAACACCATATATTTT; D: NA; J: TRBJ1-3; V: TRBV19; size: NA
CDR3: CASSSGQNSNQPQHF; DNA: TGTGCCAGCAGCTCGGGACAGAATAGCAATCAGCCCCAGCATTTT; D: TRBD1; J: TRBJ1-5; V: TRBV5-8; size: NA
CDR3: CASSSPLTSGGADEQFF; DNA: TGTGCCAGCAGCTCCCCATTGACTAGCGGGGGGGCGGATGAGCAGTTCTTC; D: TRBD2; J: TRBJ2-1; V: TRBV5-4; size: NA
CDR3: CASSRGTGNQETQYF; DNA: TGTGCCAGCAGCCGCGGGACAGGGAACCAAGAGACCCAGTACTTC; D: TRBD1; J: TRBJ2-5; V: TRBV6-5; size: once
CDR3: CASSPRGGHQETQYF; DNA: TGTGCCAGTAGTCCCCGTGGGGGCCACCAAGAGACCCAGTACTTC; D: NA; J: TRBJ2-5; V: TRBV19; size: NA
CDR3: CASSPDVAYSNQPQHF; DNA: TGTGCCAGCAGCCCCGACGTAGCCTATAGCAATCAGCCCCAGCATTTT; D: NA; J: TRBJ1-5; V: TRBV7-8; size: NA
CDR3: CASTVSSYEQYF; DNA: TGTGCCAGCACTGTCAGCTCCTACGAGCAGTACTTC; D: NA; J: TRBJ2-7; V: TRBV5-6; size: NA
CDR3: CASSSDRASNQPQHF; DNA: TGTGCCAGCAGCTCAGACAGGGCGAGCAATCAGCCCCAGCATTTT; D: TRBD1; J: TRBJ1-5; V: TRBV28; size: NA
CDR3: CASSFSSGGQETQYF; DNA: TGTGCCAGCAGTTTTTCTAGCGGGGGGCAGGAGACCCAGTACTTC; D: TRBD2; J: TRBJ2-5; V: TRBV2; size: NA
CDR3: CAISESFASGASTDTQYF; DNA: TGTGCCATCAGTGAGTCGTTTGCTAGCGGAGCTAGCACAGATACGCAGTATTTT; D: TRBD2; J: TRBJ2-3; V: TRBV10-3; size: NA
CDR3: CASSPTPPGNTDTQYF; DNA: TGTGCCAGCAGCCCCACCCCGCCGGGGAACACAGATACGCAGTATTTT; D: NA; J: TRBJ2-3; V: TRBV9; size: NA
CDR3: CASSYSGSPLHF; DNA: TGTGCCAGCAGTTATAGTGGTTCACCCCTCCACTTT; D: NA; J: TRBJ1-6; V: TRBV6-5; size: NA
CDR3: CASSQEGGSYEQYF; DNA: TGCGCCAGCAGCCAAGAAGGTGGGAGCTACGAGCAGTACTTC; D: NA; J: TRBJ2-7; V: TRBV4-1; size: NA
CDR3: CASSYSAGEMNTEAFF; DNA: TGTGCCAGCAGCTATTCGGCTGGAGAAATGAACACTGAAGCTTTCTTT; D: NA; J: TRBJ1-1; V: TRBV27; size: NA
CDR3: CASSRTGLGTEAFF; DNA: TGTGCCAGCAGCCGGACAGGGTTGGGCACTGAAGCTTTCTTT; D: TRBD1; J: TRBJ1-1; V: TRBV7-3; size: NA
CDR3: CASSPRFRYEQYF; DNA: TGTGCCAGCAGCCCCCGTTTCCGGTACGAGCAGTACTTC; D: NA; J: TRBJ2-7; V: TRBV7-8; size: NA
CDR3: CASSEKGRGVGSYEQYF; DNA: TGTGCCAGCAGTGAAAAGGGGCGAGGTGTGGGTTCCTACGAGCAGTACTTC; D: NA; J: TRBJ2-7; V: TRBV2; size: once
CDR3: CASSVGWDSPFNYGYTF; DNA: TGTGCCAGCAGCGTAGGGTGGGACAGCCCTTTTAACTATGGCTACACCTTC; D: TRBD1; J: TRBJ1-2; V: TRBV9; size: NA
CDR3: CASSMDSSTDTQYF; DNA: TGTGCCAGTAGTATGGACAGCAGCACAGATACGCAGTATTTT; D: NA; J: TRBJ2-3; V: TRBV19; size: NA
CDR3: CASSPTSGVETQYF; DNA: TGTGCCAGCAGTCCGACTAGCGGGGTGGAGACCCAGTACTTC; D: TRBD2; J: TRBJ2-5; V: TRBV2; size: NA
CDR3: CASSQADRGGELTDTQYF; DNA: TGTGCCAGCAGCCAAGCCGACAGGGGCGGTGAGCTGACAGATACGCAGTATTTT; D: TRBD1; J: TRBJ2-3; V: TRBV13; size: once
CDR3: CASSESTGGETQYF; DNA: TGTGCCAGCAGCGAATCGACAGGGGGAGAGACCCAGTACTTC; D: TRBD1; J: TRBJ2-5; V: TRBV7-6; size: NA
CDR3: CASSLGRGAEAFF; DNA: TGTGCCAGCAGTTTAGGGAGGGGGGCTGAAGCTTTCTTT; D: NA; J: TRBJ1-1; V: TRBV27; size: NA
CDR3: CSASSNYGYTF; DNA: TGCAGTGCTAGCTCGAACTATGGCTACACCTTC; D: NA; J: TRBJ1-2; V: TRBV20-1; size: once
CDR3: CASSLETGAGNTIYF; DNA: TGTGCCAGCAGCTTGGAGACAGGGGCGGGAAACACCATATATTTT; D: TRBD1; J: TRBJ1-3; V: TRBV5-6; size: NA
CDR3: CASSPPGTGTYEQYF; DNA: TGTGCCAGCAGTCCTCCCGGGACAGGGACGTACGAGCAGTACTTC; D: TRBD1; J: TRBJ2-7; V: TRBV2; size: NA
CDR3: CASRARTTGDEQYF; DNA: TGTGCCAGTAGGGCCCGGACAACGGGCGACGAGCAGTACTTC; D: NA; J: TRBJ2-7; V: TRBV19; size: NA
CDR3: CSVSRDREVTGELFF; DNA: TGCAGCGTTTCCCGGGACAGGGAGGTCACCGGGGAGCTGTTTTTT; D: TRBD1; J: TRBJ2-2; V: TRBV29-1; size: NA
CDR3: CASSSEALYGWEQFF; DNA: TGTGCCAGCAGCTCCGAGGCCCTCTATGGTTGGGAGCAGTTCTTC; D: NA; J: TRBJ2-1; V: TRBV5-8; size: NA
CDR3: CASSDSNSGFYEQYF; DNA: TGTGCCAGCAGTGATAGTAATAGCGGGTTTTACGAGCAGTACTTC; D: TRBD2; J: TRBJ2-7; V: TRBV6-1; size: NA
CDR3: CASSPVAGDTEAFF; DNA: TGCGCCAGCAGCCCCGTGGCAGGGGACACTGAAGCTTTCTTT; D: NA; J: TRBJ1-1; V: TRBV4-1; size: NA
CDR3: CASSALGGMNTEAFF; DNA: TGTGCCAGCAGTGCTTTGGGAGGAATGAACACTGAAGCTTTCTTT; D: NA; J: TRBJ1-1; V: TRBV2; size: NA
CDR3: CASKAGTGGREQYF; DNA: TGTGCCAGTAAAGCCGGGACAGGGGGCCGCGAGCAGTACTTC; D: TRBD1; J: TRBJ2-7; V: TRBV19; size: NA
CDR3: CASSRDIPALNEQFF; DNA: TGTGCCAGTAGCCGGGACATCCCTGCCCTCAATGAGCAGTTCTTC; D: NA; J: TRBJ2-1; V: TRBV19; size: NA
CDR3: CASSPDRTQETQYF; DNA: TGTGCCAGCAGCCCGGACAGGACTCAAGAGACCCAGTACTTC; D: TRBD1; J: TRBJ2-5; V: TRBV7-6; size: NA
CDR3: CASSLQVAGGPNEQFF; DNA: TGTGCCAGCAGCCTCCAGGTAGCGGGGGGGCCCAATGAGCAGTTCTTC; D: TRBD2; J: TRBJ2-1; V: TRBV7-8; size: NA
CDR3: CASSASRSSYNEQFF; DNA: TGTGCCAGCAGCGCTAGCCGTAGCTCCTACAATGAGCAGTTCTTC; D: NA; J: TRBJ2-1; V: TRBV7-2; size: NA
CDR3: CASSLYRGLGEQYF; DNA: TGTGCCAGCAGCTTATATAGGGGGCTAGGCGAGCAGTACTTC; D: TRBD1; J: TRBJ2-7; V: TRBV7-9; size: NA
CDR3: CASSPLAGYNEQFF; DNA: TGTGCCAGCTCACCCCTGGCAGGTTACAATGAGCAGTTCTTC; D: NA; J: TRBJ2-1; V: TRBV18; size: NA
CDR3: CASSYSTETEAFF; DNA: TGTGCCAGTAGTTATTCGACAGAAACTGAAGCTTTCTTT; D: NA; J: TRBJ1-1; V: TRBV19; size: NA
CDR3: CASSGSTGNTEAFF; DNA: TGTGCCAGCAGCGGAAGTACAGGAAACACTGAAGCTTTCTTT; D: NA; J: TRBJ1-1; V: TRBV9; size: NA
CDR3: CASSRTGHNEQFF; DNA: TGTGCCAGCAGCCGGACAGGCCACAATGAGCAGTTCTTC; D: TRBD1; J: TRBJ2-1; V: TRBV7-9; size: NA
CDR3: CASSGRGFGTGYNEQFF; DNA: TGTGCCAGCAGTGGGAGGGGTTTTGGGACAGGATACAATGAGCAGTTCTTC; D: TRBD1; J: TRBJ2-1; V: TRBV2; size: NA
CDR3: CASSQGGGAETQYF; DNA: TGCGCCAGCAGCCAAGGGGGAGGGGCAGAGACCCAGTACTTC; D: TRBD2; J: TRBJ2-5; V: TRBV4-1; size: NA
CDR3: CASSSGGFRGQETQYF; DNA: TGTGCCAGCAGCTCGGGGGGGTTTCGGGGCCAAGAGACCCAGTACTTC; D: TRBD2; J: TRBJ2-5; V: TRBV11-2; size: NA
CDR3: CATSGMDEQYF; DNA: TGTGCCACCTCGGGAATGGACGAGCAGTACTTC; D: NA; J: TRBJ2-7; V: TRBV2; size: NA
CDR3: CASSFEDPGVYGYTF; DNA: TGTGCCAGCAGCTTTGAGGATCCCGGGGTCTATGGCTACACCTTC; D: NA; J: TRBJ1-2; V: TRBV5-4; size: NA
CDR3: CASSQEFGRGTEAFF; DNA: TGTGCCAGCAGCCAAGAGTTCGGTAGAGGCACTGAAGCTTTCTTT; D: NA; J: TRBJ1-1; V: TRBV4-2; size: NA
CDR3: CASSRDGDSLYNEQFF; DNA: TGCGCCAGCAGCCGGGATGGGGACAGCCTCTACAATGAGCAGTTCTTC; D: TRBD1; J: TRBJ2-1; V: TRBV5-1; size: NA
CDR3: CASSHLRGGGASGNEQFF; DNA: TGTGCCAGCAGTCACTTGAGGGGCGGGGGGGCCTCTGGCAATGAGCAGTTCTTC; D: TRBD2; J: TRBJ2-1; V: TRBV27; size: NA
CDR3: CASSPFSYEQYF; DNA: TGTGCCAGCAGCCCCTTCTCCTACGAGCAGTACTTC; D: NA; J: TRBJ2-7; V: TRBV7-2; size: NA